This paragraph covers one T cell receptor beta chain sequence. The entry originates in a study of radiation and T cells in renal cell carcinoma. Study-wide background: Nephrectomy followed 15 Gy stereotactic body radiation by 4 weeks.

Here immunoSEQ multiplex PCR was the method, and the copy in TCRdb shows in-frame clones only, minus some. The repertoire holds approximately 120,000 clones, with around 81% as singletons. Time point here: blood 2 weeks post-SBRT. Sample treatment: 15 Gy SBRT to primary tumor, nephrectomy 4 weeks later. After SBRT, blood was collected at 2 and 4 weeks, plus baseline. The CDR3 consists of 15 residues. Germline V gene sequence: CDR1 KGHSH, CDR2 LQKENI. The junction had 6 bases not matched to a gene; V was cut back by 4 bases and J by 6 bases. The sample in question was blood, obtained from a patient whose treatment included radiotherapy and nephrectomy. The receptor comes from a man aged 45-65 years with renal cell carcinoma. The chain uses TRBV18 and TRBJ1-6; 7 positions agree with TRBD1. The CDR3 nucleotides read TGTGCCAGCTCACTATCGACAGGGATTAATTCACCCCTCCACTTT. This translates into CASSLSTGINSPLHF.